This passage covers 28 T cell receptor beta chains from one sample sequenced in a study of T-cell memory formation after mild COVID-19. MiXCR was run by TCRdb on the 5' RACE reads, yielding one entry per CDR3 protein. The data show over 400,000 distinct CDR3 sequences, with about a quarter seen just once and around 13% held by the top ten. Source material: PBMCs or a T cell subset sorted from them (not recorded which). The receptors shown here come from an adult woman who had mild COVID-19 (a few samples of this study predate the infection). Cell type and time point are not known.

The chain combines TRBV24-1 with TRBJ2-7; the D gene is possibly TRBD2 (5 bases). CDR1 and CDR2 from the germline V gene are KGHDR and SFDVKD. V lost 7 bases and J lost 4, with 10 bases in between. The CDR3 spans 12 residues. CDR3 residues: CATSQTGYEQYF. CDR3 sequence (DNA): TGTGCCACCAGCCAAACGGGGTACGAGCAGTACTTC.

In DNA form, the CDR3 reads TGCGCCAGCAGCCAAGTGGGACAGGGGAGTAGGGAGGCAGAACAGTACTTC. Translating gives CASSQVGQGSREAEQYF. The chain combines TRBV4-1 with TRBJ2-5; the match to TRBD1 covers 10 bases. V was pared by 1 base and J by 11 bases, with 16 bases of the junction left unmatched. The germline CDR1 and CDR2 sequences are MGHRA and YSYEKL. The CDR3 has 17 amino acids.

The rearrangement links TRBV20-1 to TRBJ2-3; TRBD1 aligns across 8 bases. This CDR3 spans 19 amino acids. Germline V gene lookup returns CDR1 DFQATT and CDR2 SNEGSKA (reference sequence). Losses at the gene ends were 0 bases for V and 2 bases for J; bases not matched to a gene: 16. For the CDR3, the DNA is TGCAGTGCTAGAGATACGTTCGGGACAGGATTGAGCTCCACAGATACGCAGTATTTT. Translating it yields CSARDTFGTGLSSTDTQYF.

This clonotype has at least ten counts. This sequence joins TRBV6-6 and TRBJ2-5; D is unclear. Germline V gene data show CDR1 as MNHNY and CDR2 as SVGAGI (reference sequence). The CDR3 length is 11 residues. V lost 6 bases, J lost 5 bases, and 7 bases lay in between. The CDR3 is CASRGPETQYF. CDR3 bases: TGTGCCAGCAGAGGGCCGGAGACCCAGTACTTC.

This sequence joins TRBV11-2 and TRBJ2-1, with 8 bases lining up with TRBD2. V trimming: 5 bases; J trimming: 0 bases; junction bases outside the gene matches: 6. CDR1 is SGHAT and CDR2 is FQNNGV in the germline V gene. The CDR3 contains 16 residues. As DNA, the CDR3 is TGTGCCAGCAGCCCCGTAGCGGGGAGCTCCTACAATGAGCAGTTCTTC. Protein product: CASSPVAGSSYNEQFF. Full variable domain (remainder filled in from reference TRBV11-2 and TRBJ2-1): EAGVAQSPRYKIIEKRQSVAFWCNPISGHATLYWYQQILGQGPKLLIQFQNNGVVDDSQLPKDRFSAERLKGVDSTLKIQPAKLEDSAVYLCASSPVAGSSYNEQFFGPGTRLTVL.

The chain joins TRBV20-1 to TRBJ1-2, with a possible D match to TRBD1 (6 bases). V gave up 0 bases and J gave up 3 bases, with 14 bases separating them. The CDR3 consists of 15 residues. Germline V CDR1 and CDR2: DFQATT, SNEGSKA (reference sequence). For the CDR3, the DNA is TGCAGTGCTAGAGATCCAGGGGCGTGGGACTATGGCTACACCTTC. The encoded protein is CSARDPGAWDYGYTF.

This clonotype was recorded a few times. The chain links TRBV2 to TRBJ2-5; the D gene is possibly TRBD1 (5 bases). The germline V gene has CDR1 SNHLY and CDR2 FYNNEI. The CDR3 totals 13 residues. The V and J ends lost 8 bases and 3 bases respectively, with 13 bases between them. CDR3 bases: TGTGCCAGCGAGGCGACAGCTGAAGAGACCCAGTACTTC. Residues: CASEATAEETQYF.

J is TRBJ2-7 and V is TRBV4-3; 12 nucleotides match TRBD2. The junction had 11 bases not matched to a gene; V was cut back by 1 base and J by 4 bases. There are 18 residues in the CDR3. Germline CDR1 is LGHNA and CDR2 is YSLEER. The CDR3 bases are TGCGCCAGCAGCCAAGCCGCGCCGACTAGCGGGAGACGGTACGAGCAGTACTTC. Amino acid sequence: CASSQAAPTSGRRYEQYF.

V and J are TRBV7-2 and TRBJ1-3, with D unclear. This CDR3 has 16 residues. Germline CDR1 is SGHTA and CDR2 is FQGNSA. Trimming cost V 0 bases and J 0 bases, with 9 bases left between them. The CDR3 sequence: CASSLATLPSGNTIYF. CDR3 sequence (DNA): TGTGCCAGCAGCTTAGCTACCTTGCCCTCTGGAAACACCATATATTTT.

The rearrangement links TRBV12-3 or TRBV12-4 to TRBJ1-2; TRBD1 matches 7 bases. V trimming: 3 bases; J trimming: 5 bases; junction bases outside the gene matches: 12. This CDR3 has 16 residues. DNA for the CDR3: TGTGCCAGCAGTTTTCGGGTTGGCACAGGGGCATATGGCTACACCTTC. Translation: CASSFRVGTGAYGYTF.

This clonotype has just a few counts. The chain uses TRBV7-9 and TRBJ2-3; 9 bases map to TRBD2. J was trimmed by 2 bases and V by 5 bases; bases with no gene match: 5. CDR3 length equals 15 residues. Germline-derived CDR1 and CDR2 are SEHNR and FQNEAQ (reference sequence). In DNA form, the CDR3 reads TGTGCCAGCAGCCCCGCGGGGGGGTCCACAGATACGCAGTATTTT. It yields the protein CASSPAGGSTDTQYF.

This clonotype has a count of ten or more. The chain uses TRBV5-1 and TRBJ2-3, with D maybe TRBD2 (6 bases). V was trimmed by 2 bases and J by 2 bases, leaving 9 bases between them. Germline CDR1 and CDR2: SGHRS and YFSETQ. The CDR3 extends over 14 amino acids. DNA of the CDR3: TGCGCCAGCAGCTTTAGCGGAAACACAGATACGCAGTATTTT. It codes for CASSFSGNTDTQYF.

The V and J genes are TRBV6-5 and TRBJ2-1, with 9 bases aligning to TRBD2. Germline CDR1 is MNHEY and CDR2 is SVGAGI. V shed 6 bases, J shed 5 bases, and the junction held 11 bases outside the gene matches. The CDR3 consists of 16 residues. CDR3 DNA sequence: TGTGCCAGCAGCGGTAGCGGGAGTCGGAGGGACAATGAGCAGTTCTTC. This translates into CASSGSGSRRDNEQFF.

This clonotype was observed at least ten times. The chain links TRBV6-2 or TRBV6-3 to TRBJ2-1, with 8 positions matching TRBD1. Germline CDR1 reads MNHEY; CDR2 reads SVGEGT. There are 18 residues in the CDR3. V was clipped by 4 bases and J by 4 bases; unmatched bases: 15. As DNA, the CDR3 is TGTGCCAGCAGTTCCACTTCCGCAGACAGGGGCCATTACAATGAGCAGTTCTTC. This translates into CASSSTSADRGHYNEQFF.

This clonotype came up a few times. The chain links TRBV30 to TRBJ2-3; 9 nucleotides match TRBD1. Germline CDR1 GTSNPN, CDR2 SVGIG (reference sequence). Losses at the gene ends were 5 bases for V and 4 bases for J; bases not matched to a gene: 4. The CDR3 is made up of 13 amino acids. Written as DNA, the CDR3 is TGTGCCTGGGACAGGGGGACGGCAGATACGCAGTATTTT. Its translation is CAWDRGTADTQYF.

This chain connects TRBV10-3 to TRBJ2-1, with TRBD2 matching over 7 bases. The germline CDR1 and CDR2 sequences are ENHRY and SYGVKD. The V and J ends lost 4 bases and 0 bases, in that order; junction bases with no gene match: 3. The CDR3 consists of 15 residues. DNA for the CDR3: TGTGCCATCAGTGTTGGCGGGAGCTCCTACAATGAGCAGTTCTTC. It codes for CAISVGGSSYNEQFF.

This clonotype was detected only a few times. This rearrangement joins TRBV29-1 to TRBJ2-5; D gene ambiguous. Looked up from germline, CDR1 is SQVTM and CDR2 is ANQGSEA. The V and J ends lost 4 bases and 5 bases respectively, with 11 bases between them. The CDR3 totals 12 residues. The CDR3 here is CSVGRAAETQYF. DNA of the CDR3: TGCAGCGTTGGAAGGGCAGCCGAGACCCAGTACTTC.

The J gene is TRBJ1-6, the V gene TRBV27; 7 bases match TRBD1. The CDR3 runs 15 residues. Germline V lookup: CDR1 MNHEY, CDR2 SMNVEV (reference sequence). The V and J ends lost 10 bases and 0 bases, in that order; junction bases with no gene match: 6. The CDR3 DNA is TGTGCCACCAGGGGGGGAAGCTCCTATAATTCACCCCTCCACTTT. It codes for CATRGGSSYNSPLHF.

This clonotype was found a few times. V usage is TRBV4-3 and J usage is TRBJ2-1, with 10 bases identical to TRBD2. The germline V gene encodes CDR1 LGHNA and CDR2 YSLEER. V shed 3 bases, J shed 3 bases, and the junction held 20 bases outside the gene matches. This CDR3 spans 21 amino acids. CDR3: CASSQATTQERTSGIYNEQFF. For the CDR3, the DNA is TGCGCCAGCAGCCAGGCAACGACCCAGGAGAGGACTAGCGGAATCTACAATGAGCAGTTCTTC.

This clonotype was detected a few times. The genes are TRBV20-1 and TRBJ2-2; 7 bases agree with TRBD2. Trimming cost V 3 bases and J 4 bases; bases outside gene matches: 8. Germline V gene sequence: CDR1 DFQATT, CDR2 SNEGSKA (reference sequence). The length of the CDR3 is 15 residues. Here the CDR3 DNA reads TGCAGTGCTAGCCCCTCGGGACTACCCACCGGGGAGCTGTTTTTT. Its protein product is CSASPSGLPTGELFF.

This clonotype was observed at least ten times. V and J are TRBV20-1 and TRBJ1-2; the D is unclear. Trimming shortened V by 0 bases and J by 1 base, and 18 bases separated the two germline ends. This CDR3 has 17 residues. Germline loops: CDR1 DFQATT, CDR2 SNEGSKA (reference sequence). The CDR3 sequence: CSARDRGNDPHNYGYTF. In DNA form, the CDR3 reads TGCAGTGCTAGAGATCGCGGGAATGATCCGCATAACTATGGCTACACCTTC.

There are a few counts of this clonotype. The V and J genes are TRBV14 and TRBJ1-4; D is perhaps TRBD1 (5 bases). Trimming shortened V by 5 bases and J by 8 bases, and 18 bases separated the two germline ends. CDR3 length: 15 amino acids. CDR1 SGHDN and CDR2 FVKESK come from the germline V gene. The CDR3 spells CASSSFWTNDEKLFF. As DNA, the CDR3 is TGTGCCAGCAGCTCCTTCTGGACAAACGACGAAAAACTGTTTTTT.

This clonotype was detected only a few times. The V call is TRBV15, the J call TRBJ2-7; 10 bases fit TRBD1. Looked up from germline, CDR1 is LNHNV and CDR2 is YYDKDF (reference sequence). This CDR3 comprises 18 residues. Trimming took 2 bases from V and 4 from J; bases not matched to a gene: 14. CDR3 in amino acids: CATSRSGGMRTGGYEQYF. CDR3 coding DNA: TGTGCCACCAGCAGATCAGGTGGTATGAGGACAGGGGGGTACGAGCAGTACTTC.

The V and J genes are TRBV29-1 and TRBJ2-7; no reliable D call. V was cut by 5 bases and J by 0 bases, with 17 bases left in between. This CDR3 spans 15 amino acids. The germline V gene encodes CDR1 SQVTM and CDR2 ANQGSEA. In nucleotides, the CDR3 is TGCAGCGTTCGATTGTTGGTGCTAAACTCCTACGAGCAGTACTTC. This sequence encodes CSVRLLVLNSYEQYF.

The chain recombines TRBV3-1 with TRBJ2-2; TRBD2 matches 7 bases. This CDR3 has 18 amino acids. Trimming took 1 base from V and 3 from J; bases not matched to a gene: 11. CDR1 is LGHDT and CDR2 is YNNKEL in the germline V gene (reference sequence). The DNA for the CDR3 is TGTGCCAGCAGCCAAGCCCGGACTGGCGGGAGATACACCGGGGAGCTGTTTTTT. This encodes CASSQARTGGRYTGELFF.

This clonotype was seen more than once but under ten times. The chain is built from TRBV29-1 and TRBJ2-3; D is unclear. V lost 5 bases to trimming and J lost 3 bases, with 12 bases between them. The CDR3 is 13 amino acids. Looked up from germline, CDR1 is SQVTM and CDR2 is ANQGSEA. CDR3 sequence: CSVHNVATDTQYF. CDR3 nucleotide sequence: TGCAGCGTTCATAATGTTGCAACAGATACGCAGTATTTT.

The rearrangement links TRBV7-3 to TRBJ2-7, with 8 bases aligning to TRBD1. With 6 bases clipped from V and 5 bases from J, the junction kept 6 bases outside the gene matches. The germline V gene has CDR1 SGHTA and CDR2 FQGTGA. CDR3 length: 13 amino acids. The CDR3 coding sequence is TGTGCCAGCAGTCAGGGGGCGCAGAACGAGCAGTACTTC. Protein product: CASSQGAQNEQYF.

The chain combines TRBV7-2 with TRBJ2-1; 10 nucleotides line up with TRBD2. V was pared by 5 bases and J by 9 bases, with 7 bases of the junction left unmatched. The CDR3 has 14 amino acids. From germline, CDR1 is SGHTA and CDR2 FQGNSA. As DNA, the CDR3 is TGTGCCAGCAGCCCCACTAGCGGGGAGGTTGAGCAGTTCTTC. Encoded protein: CASSPTSGEVEQFF.